This T cell receptor beta chain derives from a study of T cells expressing NK-cell markers. As for the study in general: The authors derived TCR beta repertoires from sorted CD3+CD56+NKG2C+, CD3+CD56+NKG2C- and CD3+CD56-NKG2C+ T cells. Whole-study results and caveats: A handful of donors showed these clonotypes also leading the CD3+CD56-NKG2C+ fraction.

TCRdb reprocessed the 5' RACE reads, keeping one entry per CDR3 protein, no DNA. This sample's clone table lists 200,000 to 300,000 distinct CDR3 sequences. The germline V gene encodes CDR1 SEHNR and CDR2 FQNEAQ (reference sequence). The CDR3 contains 16 residues. As to this clonotype: The antigen is unknown.

The sequence came from a man aged 18 to 29 in good health. The chain joins TRBV7-9 to TRBJ2-1; there is no DNA to check the TCRdb D call of TRBD2. The sample taken for sequencing was blood T cells: a sorted CD56 or NKG2C T cell subset, CD4+ or CD8+ T cells, or bulk PBMC T cells (not recorded which). The CDR3 reads CASSGQTSGTYNEQFF.